Sequencing of this TCR beta chain was carried out in a study of spatial heterogeneity in lung cancer. Overall study: The average count in raw reads for each unique TCR and UMI combination exceeded 8.5 appearances.

Germline CDR1 reads SGDLS; CDR2 reads YYNGEE. With V trimmed by 0 bases and J by 6 bases, 5 bases remained unmatched. CDR3 length: 15 amino acids. Each molecule of TCR cDNA was tagged with one unique molecular identifier. TCRdb reprocessed the 5' RACE reads with MiXCR, giving one entry per CDR3 protein. The profile covers about 5,000 distinct CDR3 sequences, with under 3.5% appearing a single time and approximately 25% taken by the ten largest. This clonotype was recorded many times. Time point described: sample taken at primary tumor resection. The cohort: approximately 74 early-stage, untreated non-small cell lung cancer patients. Whole RNA came from tumor, nontumor lung or frozen PBMC and was sequenced without being sorted.

The sequence was collected from a male donor with early-stage non-small cell lung cancer. The specimen was normal lung tissue next to the tumor, collected at surgery. This chain joins TRBV9 and TRBJ2-1; the match to TRBD2 covers 8 bases. CDR3 in amino acids: CASSVERGGRNEQFF. As DNA, the CDR3 is TGTGCCAGCAGCGTAGAACGGGGGGGCCGCAATGAGCAGTTCTTC.